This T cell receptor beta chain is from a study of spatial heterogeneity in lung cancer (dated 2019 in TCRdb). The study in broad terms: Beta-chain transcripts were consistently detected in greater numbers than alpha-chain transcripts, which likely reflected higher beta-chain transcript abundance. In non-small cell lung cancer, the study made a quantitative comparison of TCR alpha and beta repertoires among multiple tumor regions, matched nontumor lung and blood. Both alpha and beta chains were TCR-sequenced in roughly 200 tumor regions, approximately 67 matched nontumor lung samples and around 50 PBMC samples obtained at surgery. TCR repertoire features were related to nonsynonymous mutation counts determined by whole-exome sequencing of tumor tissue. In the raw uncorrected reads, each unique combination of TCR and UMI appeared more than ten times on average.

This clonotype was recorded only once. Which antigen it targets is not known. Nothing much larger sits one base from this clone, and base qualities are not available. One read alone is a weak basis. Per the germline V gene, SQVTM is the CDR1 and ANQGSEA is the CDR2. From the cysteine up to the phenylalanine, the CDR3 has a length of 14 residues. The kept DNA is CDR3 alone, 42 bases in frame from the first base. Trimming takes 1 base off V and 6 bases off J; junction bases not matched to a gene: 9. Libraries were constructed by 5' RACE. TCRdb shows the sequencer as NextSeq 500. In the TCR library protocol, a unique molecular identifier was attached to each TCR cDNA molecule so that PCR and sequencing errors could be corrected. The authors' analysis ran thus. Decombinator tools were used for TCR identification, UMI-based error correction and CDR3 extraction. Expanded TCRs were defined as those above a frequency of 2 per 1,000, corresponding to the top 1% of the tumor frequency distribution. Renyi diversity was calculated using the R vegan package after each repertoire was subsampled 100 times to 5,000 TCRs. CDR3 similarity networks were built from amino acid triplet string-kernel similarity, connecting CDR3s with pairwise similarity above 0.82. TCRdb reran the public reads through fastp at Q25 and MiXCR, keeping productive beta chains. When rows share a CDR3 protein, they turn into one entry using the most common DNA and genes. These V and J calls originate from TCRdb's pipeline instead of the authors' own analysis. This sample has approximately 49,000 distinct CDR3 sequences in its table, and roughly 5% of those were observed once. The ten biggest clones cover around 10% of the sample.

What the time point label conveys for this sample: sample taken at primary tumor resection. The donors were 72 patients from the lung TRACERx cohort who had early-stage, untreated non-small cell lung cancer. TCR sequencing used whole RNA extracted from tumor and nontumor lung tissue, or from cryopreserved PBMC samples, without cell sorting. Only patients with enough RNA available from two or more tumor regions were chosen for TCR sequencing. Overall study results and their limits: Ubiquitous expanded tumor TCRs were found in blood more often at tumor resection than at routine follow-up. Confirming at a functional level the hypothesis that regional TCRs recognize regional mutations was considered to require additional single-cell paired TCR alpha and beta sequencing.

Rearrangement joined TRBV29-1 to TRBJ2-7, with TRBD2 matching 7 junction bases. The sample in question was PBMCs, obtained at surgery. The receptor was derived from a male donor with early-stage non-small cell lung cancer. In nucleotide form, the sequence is TGCAGCGTTGAAGCGGGGCGCGGGAGCGGCGAGCAGTACTTC. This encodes CSVEAGRGSGEQYF.